The clone carrying this T cell receptor (beta chain) was found a few times. In the PCR, 60 Vbeta and 13 Jbeta primers were used. TCRdb's copy holds only in-frame clones and misses some; the assay was immunoSEQ multiplex PCR. The repertoire holds 65,000 to 75,000 clones, with around 63% as singletons. This sample is part of a study of cytomegalovirus exposure and HLA in healthy donors. From germline, CDR1 is SGDLS and CDR2 YYNGEE. V shed 4 bases and J shed 4 bases, with 18 bases lying between them. The CDR3 contains 15 residues. The receptor comes from a woman in her 30s in good health and CMV-seronegative. The chain couples TRBV9 to TRBJ2-7; D unresolved. The sample was PBMCs. In DNA, the CDR3 is TGTGCCAGCAGCCCAACCGGGTCCCAATTTTACGAGCAGTACTTC. Translated: CASSPTGSQFYEQYF.